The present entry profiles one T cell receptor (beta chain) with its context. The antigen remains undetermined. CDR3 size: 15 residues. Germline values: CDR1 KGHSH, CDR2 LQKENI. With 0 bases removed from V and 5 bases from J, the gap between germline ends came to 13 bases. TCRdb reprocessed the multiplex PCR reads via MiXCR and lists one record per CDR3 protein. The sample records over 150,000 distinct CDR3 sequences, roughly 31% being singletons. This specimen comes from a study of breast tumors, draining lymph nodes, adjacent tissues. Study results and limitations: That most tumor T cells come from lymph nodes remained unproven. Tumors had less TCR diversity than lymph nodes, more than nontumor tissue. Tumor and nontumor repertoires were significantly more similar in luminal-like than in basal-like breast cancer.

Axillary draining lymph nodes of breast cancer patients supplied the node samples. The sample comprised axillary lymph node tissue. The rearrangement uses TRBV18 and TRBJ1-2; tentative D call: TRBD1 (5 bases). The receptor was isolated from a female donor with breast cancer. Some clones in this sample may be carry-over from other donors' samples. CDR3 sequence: CASSPPNRFSYGYTF. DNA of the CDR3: TGTGCCAGCTCACCACCGAACAGGTTTAGTTATGGCTACACCTTC.